This T cell receptor (beta chain) is from a study of OX40 agonist ivuxolimab in advanced cancers. Study overall: Patients got intravenous ivuxolimab at 0.01 to 10 mg/kg every 2 weeks.

The assay was immunoSEQ multiplex PCR, and TCRdb's table has in-frame clones only and misses some. The repertoire holds approximately 82,000 clones, with roughly 92% as singletons. The V gene end was trimmed by 6 bases and the J gene end by 1 base; junction bases not matched to a gene: 11. CDR1 is SQVTM, CDR2 ANQGSEA, per germline. This CDR3 contains 16 residues. This specimen consisted of CD4+ or CD8+ T cells sorted from blood, obtained in a trial of the OX40 agonist ivuxolimab. The chain uses TRBV29-1 and TRBJ2-2; 7 nucleotides line up with TRBD1. This clonotype was obtained from an adult with an advanced solid tumor such as melanoma, head and neck, liver or kidney cancer. The CDR3 bases are TGCAGCGTGAGGGGTCGACAGGGCGTGAACACCGGGGAGCTGTTTTTT. Its translation: CSVRGRQGVNTGELFF.